This T cell receptor beta chain was captured by sequencing in a study of post-analysis software for immune sequencing data. Background on the study: Relapsing-remitting, secondary progressive and progressive-relapsing forms of multiple sclerosis all featured among disease courses. General observations from the study: Four to six TRBV segments were significantly more frequent in patients than in controls. TRBV5-6, TRBV5-1 and TRBV20-1 were among these segments. Under F measure analysis, samples from one preparation batch co-clustered strongly.

The TCR beta cDNA libraries carried unique molecular identifiers. From the PCR reads, TCRdb called clonotypes with MiXCR, one entry per CDR3 protein. The data hold 380,000 or so distinct CDR3 sequences, with about a third observed a single time. Worth noting for this clonotype: Its antigen is not known.

The length of the CDR3 is 14 residues. Germline V gives CDR1 SGHTA, CDR2 FQGTGA. The V segment lost 2 bases and the J segment 5 bases; nucleotides outside the gene matches: 6. The TCR sequence derives from a girl aged 5-17 years with multiple sclerosis. The chain uses TRBV7-3 and TRBJ2-7, with TRBD1 identical over 7 bases. The sample comprised blood. This CDR3 is CASSLPNRGDEQYF. In DNA form, the CDR3 reads TGTGCCAGCAGCTTACCAAACAGGGGCGACGAGCAGTACTTC.